This TCR beta chain was recorded in a study of cytomegalovirus exposure and HLA in healthy donors. The PCR made use of 60 Vbeta and 13 Jbeta primers. Repertoires were generated with immunoSEQ multiplex PCR, while TCRdb's copy carries only in-frame clones and drops some. The data show around 150,000 clones, about 76% seen once. This clone was observed once. Its antigen is as yet unknown. General observations from the study: Many donors shared some public TCRs, even though most TCR sequences were rare. Several of the most significant clusters were apparently associated with common viral pathogens in a later analysis. Earlier analysis yielded a pattern in which most TCR beta V segments were productive about 90% or about 30% of the time.

Trimming cost V 3 bases and J 5 bases, with 23 bases left between them. Germline V lookup: CDR1 MDHEN, CDR2 SYDVKM. The CDR3 extends over 18 amino acids. The receptor was isolated from a man aged 18 to 30 in good health and CMV-seronegative. The V and J genes are TRBV28 and TRBJ1-3; D call uncertain. The specimen was PBMCs. In nucleotides, the CDR3 is TGTGCCAGCAGTTTTAGGCCCGGCAGCCGGGGAGTGAGAAACACCATATATTTT. This gives the protein CASSFRPGSRGVRNTIYF.